The T cell receptor (beta chain) under discussion was sequenced for a study of T cell repertoires in cytomegalovirus infection. The overall study: Recently described HLA-C-restricted plus well-studied HLA-B-restricted CMV epitopes were used. Indications of both CMV infection and matching HLA type were provided by public TCR beta signatures.

The J segment lost 2 bases and the V segment lost 6 bases, leaving 13 bases of the junction unmatched. In germline, CDR1 is MNHNS, CDR2 SASEGT. There are 18 residues in the CDR3. This clonotype was recorded a few times. Its antigen is undetermined. Whole-study results and caveats: CMV-specific TCR beta clonotypes restricted by HLA-C dominated the ex vivo response.

MiXCR, run by TCRdb on the reads, gives a single entry per CDR3 protein. The table lists over 45,000 distinct CDR3 sequences, over 15% of them singletons, with 26% in the top ten. The chain recombines TRBV6-1 with TRBJ2-2, with TRBD1 identical over 9 bases. The clonotype was recovered from a human donor in good health (CMV status not recorded). Some clones in this sample may be carry-over from other donors' samples. Source: CD8+ T cells from cultured PBMCs, taken from culture after CMV antigen stimulation. The CDR3 region has the DNA TGTGCCAGCAGCTCCAAACGCCGGGACAGGGTTAACACCGGGGAGCTGTTTTTT. Its protein product is CASSSKRRDRVNTGELFF.